Sequencing of this T cell receptor beta chain was carried out in a study of human T cells and chemical hapten exposure. Study summary: Upper-back patches of 0.01% DPC were read at 6 days. Study results and caveats: TCRs whose frequency exceeded 1 in 1000 remained the same following DPC sensitization.

Turning to this clonotype: The target antigen is unknown.

The time point here: patch test 1, 2 weeks after DPC sensitization. The treatment denotes: therapeutic diphenylcyclopropenone sensitization with weekly scalp DPC. Germline V CDR1 and CDR2: MDHEN, SYDVKM. V was trimmed by 6 bases and J by 0 bases, leaving 15 bases between them. The CDR3 loop spans 15 amino acids. Single cDNA molecules in the library carried unique molecular identifiers attached during preparation. From the RACE reads, TCRdb called clonotypes with MiXCR, one entry per CDR3 protein. The sample lists 80,000 to 100,000 distinct CDR3 sequences, roughly 12% occurring once. The chain combines TRBV28 with TRBJ2-7, with D maybe TRBD1 (5 bases). The material sequenced was whole blood, taken in connection with sensitization to the hapten diphenylcyclopropenone (DPC). This receptor was taken from a middle-aged woman with alopecia areata. Some clones in this sample may be carry-over from other donors' samples. CDR3 in DNA: TGTGCCAGCAGGCCCCAGGGTATGGTCTCCTACGAGCAGTACTTC. Protein: CASRPQGMVSYEQYF.